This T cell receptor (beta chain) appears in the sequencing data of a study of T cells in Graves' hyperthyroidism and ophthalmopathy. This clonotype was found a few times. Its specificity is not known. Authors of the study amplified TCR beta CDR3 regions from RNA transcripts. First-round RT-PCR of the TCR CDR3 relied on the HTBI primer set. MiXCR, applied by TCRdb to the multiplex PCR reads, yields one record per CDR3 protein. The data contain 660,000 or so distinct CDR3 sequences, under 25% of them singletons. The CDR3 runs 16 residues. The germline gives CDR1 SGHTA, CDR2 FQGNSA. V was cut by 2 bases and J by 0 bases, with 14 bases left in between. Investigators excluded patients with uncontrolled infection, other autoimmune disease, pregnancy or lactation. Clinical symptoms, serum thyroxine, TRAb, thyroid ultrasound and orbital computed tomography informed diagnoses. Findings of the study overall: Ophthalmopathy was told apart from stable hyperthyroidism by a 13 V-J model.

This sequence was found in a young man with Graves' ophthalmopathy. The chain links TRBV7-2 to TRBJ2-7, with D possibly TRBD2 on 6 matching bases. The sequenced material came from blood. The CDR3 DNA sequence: TGTGCCAGCAGCTTAAACCCGGGACTCAGCTCCTACGAGCAGTACTTC. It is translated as CASSLNPGLSSYEQYF.